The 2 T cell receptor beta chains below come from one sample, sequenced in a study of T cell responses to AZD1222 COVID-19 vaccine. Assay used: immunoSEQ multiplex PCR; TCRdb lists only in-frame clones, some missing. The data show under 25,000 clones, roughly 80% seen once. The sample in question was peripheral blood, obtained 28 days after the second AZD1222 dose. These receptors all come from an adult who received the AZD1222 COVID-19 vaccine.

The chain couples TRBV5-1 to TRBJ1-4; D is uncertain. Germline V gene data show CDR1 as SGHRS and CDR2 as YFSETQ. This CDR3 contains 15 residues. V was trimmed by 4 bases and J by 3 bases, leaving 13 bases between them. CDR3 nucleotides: TGCGCCAGCAGCCCGTATCGGCCTTCTAATGAAAAACTGTTTTTT. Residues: CASSPYRPSNEKLFF.

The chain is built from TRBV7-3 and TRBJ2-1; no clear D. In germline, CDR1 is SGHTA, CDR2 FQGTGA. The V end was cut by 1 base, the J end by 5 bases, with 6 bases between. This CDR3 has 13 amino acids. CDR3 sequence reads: CASSLSQDNEQFF. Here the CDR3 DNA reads TGTGCCAGCAGCTTAAGCCAGGACAATGAGCAGTTCTTC.